These 10 T cell receptor beta chains originate from one sample sequenced in a study of radiotherapy plus CTLA-4 blockade in lung cancer. Generated by immunoSEQ multiplex PCR, the TCRdb table keeps only in-frame clones and is missing some. This sample carries around 100,000 clones, roughly 79% of them seen once, and the ten largest clones take around 3%. The sample here was peripheral blood, taken from a patient treated with radiotherapy plus ipilimumab. The source of these receptors is a human donor with non-small cell lung cancer who had a partial response to radiotherapy plus ipilimumab. Some clones in this sample may be carry-over from other donors' samples.

This clone came up a few times. This chain uses TRBV10-3 with TRBJ1-5; 7 positions agree with TRBD1. This CDR3 has 13 amino acids. Looked up from germline, CDR1 is ENHRY and CDR2 is SYGVKD. V lost 4 bases, J lost 11 bases, and 8 bases stayed unmatched. The DNA for the CDR3 is TGTGCCATCAGTGGCGAGGGGGCTGGAGCCCAGCATTTT. It translates to CAISGEGAGAQHF.

With regard to this clone: An end of the junction differs from the germline gene, which may be a read error. The rearrangement links TRBV7-9 to TRBJ1-2; possible D gene TRBD1, 5 bases. Germline lookup yields CDR1 SEHNR and CDR2 FQNEAQ (reference sequence). This CDR3 is built from 13 residues. The CDR3: CASSMGVGGVTPF. The CDR3 DNA follows: TGTGCCAGCAGCATGGGAGTCGGGGGTGTCACCCCTTTC.

V is TRBV6-1 and J is TRBJ1-2, with D perhaps matching TRBD1 (6 bases). Germline loops: CDR1 MNHNS, CDR2 SASEGT. V lost 1 base and J lost 4, with 10 bases in between. The CDR3 has 14 amino acids. The CDR3 region has the DNA TGTGCCAGCAGTGAAGGGGACACCGTCTATGGCTACACCTTC. The encoded protein is CASSEGDTVYGYTF.

This clone appeared a single time. The chain couples TRBV7-9 to TRBJ1-5; the D gene is possibly TRBD1 (6 bases). This CDR3 comprises 14 residues. CDR1 SEHNR and CDR2 FQNEAQ come from the germline V gene (reference sequence). The V gene lost 2 bases and the J gene lost 1 base, with 6 bases spanning the gap. The CDR3 DNA sequence: TGTGCCAGCAGCTTAACAGGGAGCAATCAGCCCCAGCATTTT. This sequence encodes CASSLTGSNQPQHF.

This clone was seen only a few times. The chain carries TRBV4-1 and TRBJ1-4, with D perhaps matching TRBD1 (5 bases). With 5 bases removed from V and 8 bases from J, the gap between germline ends came to 18 bases. The germline gives CDR1 MGHRA, CDR2 YSYEKL. The CDR3 spans 15 residues. The CDR3 coding sequence is TGCGCCAGCAGCGTAAGTCGGGGGAGAGGAGAAAAACTGTTTTTT. It codes for CASSVSRGRGEKLFF.

The CDR3 DNA follows: TGTGCCAGCAGGGCGGGGGGTGTAAACACCATATATTTT. It is translated as CASRAGGVNTIYF. The chain is built from TRBV28 and TRBJ1-3; maybe TRBD1 (5 bases). CDR1 MDHEN and CDR2 SYDVKM come from the germline V gene. V was shortened by 6 bases and J by 6 bases, with 12 bases between the two germline ends. The CDR3 loop spans 13 amino acids.

The chain employs TRBV19 and TRBJ2-1, with 9 bases fitting TRBD1. Germline CDR1 is LNHDA and CDR2 is SQIVND (reference sequence). The CDR3 is made up of 15 amino acids. V lost 9 bases to trimming and J lost 5 bases; unmatched junction nucleotides: 11. The CDR3 sequence is CASWAGTGPHNEQFF. The CDR3 bases are TGTGCCAGCTGGGCCGGGACAGGGCCACACAATGAGCAGTTCTTC.

The chain links TRBV2 to TRBJ1-5; possibly TRBD1 for D (6 bases). CDR3 length: 17 residues. The germline gives CDR1 SNHLY, CDR2 FYNNEI. V was cut by 6 bases and J by 0 bases, with 18 bases left in between. The CDR3 reads CASSYNPGTYSNQPQHF. In nucleotides, the CDR3 is TGTGCCAGCAGCTACAATCCAGGGACATATAGCAATCAGCCCCAGCATTTT.

The chain employs TRBV18 and TRBJ2-1, with D tentatively TRBD2 (6 bases). The CDR3 runs to 16 residues. Trimming took 3 bases from V and 5 from J, leaving 17 bases between them. Germline values: CDR1 KGHSH, CDR2 LQKENI. The CDR3 nucleotides read TGTGCCAGCTCACCCTCATTGGCGGGAACCCACAATGAGCAGTTCTTC. Protein: CASSPSLAGTHNEQFF.

This chain connects TRBV21-1 to TRBJ2-5; TRBD2 was called by the table and not checked on the DNA. TRBV21-1 is listed as a pseudogene. The CDR3 consists of 18 residues. CDR3 sequence reads: CASSTTGAGGPDDETQYF. DNA of the CDR3: TGTGCCAGCAGCACGACGGGGGCGGGGGGGCCGGATGACGAGACCCAGTACTTC.